The sequence of this T cell receptor beta chain was determined in a study of OX40 agonist ivuxolimab in advanced cancers. Study overall: Ivuxolimab, an agonist antibody against OX40 (CD134), was given to patients. People who had prior anti-PD-1, anti-PD-L1 or anti-CTLA-4 therapy could take part, and less than 50% had some.

This clone was picked up one time. The antigen remains unidentified. Profiling relied on immunoSEQ multiplex PCR, and the TCRdb table lists in-frame clones only, not all of them. Here the sample spans over 30,000 clones, roughly 80% being singletons. Findings of the study overall: Clonal expansion by week 6 occurred in CD4+ and CD8+ blood T cells (at 0.1 to 3.0 mg/kg).

Germline CDR1 is SGHNT and CDR2 is YYREEE (reference sequence). V lost 10 bases and J 5 bases, leaving 21 bases between the germline ends. The CDR3 contains 14 residues. If patients had autoimmune disease history or systemic immunosuppression, they were excluded. This specimen consisted of CD4+ or CD8+ T cells sorted from blood, obtained in a trial of the OX40 agonist ivuxolimab. The genes are TRBV5-4 and TRBJ2-5; D is perhaps TRBD2 (5 bases). The clonotype comes from an adult with an advanced solid tumor such as melanoma, head and neck, liver or kidney cancer. The CDR3 nucleotides are TGTGCCTTCCAGGCCAATGGAGGAGGCGAGACCCAGTACTTC. It specifies CAFQANGGGETQYF.